These T cell receptor beta chains were read from a single sample in a study of blood T cell repertoires in COVID-19. Measured with immunoSEQ multiplex PCR; TCRdb has only the in-frame clones, and not every one. Of roughly 300,000 clones detected, around 87% appear once; the ten largest clones hold roughly 7.1%. The sequencing input was peripheral blood. These receptors came from a woman in her forties or fifties who had recovered from COVID-19. Both conserved end residues are part of each CDR3. D genes are given only for firm matches. Expanded clones are given a class, and other clones once, few, many or no size at all.

TRBJ1-6 TRBV28 NA NA TGTGCCAGCAGGTCACAGGGTTTCTATAATTCACCCCTCCACTTT CASRSQGFYNSPLHF
TRBJ1-2 TRBV7-9 NA NA TGTGCCACTCTCCAGACAGATTCCTATGGCTACACCTTC CATLQTDSYGYTF
TRBJ1-2 TRBV2 NA NA TGTGCCAGCAGTGGACAGAGCTATGGCTACACCTTC CASSGQSYGYTF
TRBJ2-1 TRBV5-1 TRBD1 NA TGCGCCAGCAGCTTGGCCGGACAGGGGGCCGATGAGCAGTTCTTC CASSLAGQGADEQFF
TRBJ1-5 TRBV6-5 TRBD1 NA TGTGCCAGCAGTTACTCGGGCAGGGGGCTCAATCAGCCCCAGCATTTT CASSYSGRGLNQPQHF
TRBJ1-2 TRBV7-8 TRBD1 NA TGTGCCAGCAGCCGGCTAGACAGGGTGTCTGAGGGCTACACCTTC CASSRLDRVSEGYTF
TRBJ1-4 TRBV19 NA NA TGTGCCAGTAGCCCCAGAAAAGCAACTAATGAAAAACTGTTTTTT CASSPRKATNEKLFF
TRBJ1-1 TRBV10-3 NA once TGTGCCATCACCATCCAGGGCCCGAACACTGAAGCTTTCTTT CAITIQGPNTEAFF
TRBJ2-5 TRBV29-1 NA NA TGCAGCGTTGCGGAGTTACGGGTAGAGACCCAGTACTTC CSVAELRVETQYF
TRBJ2-1 TRBV7-8 NA NA TGTGCCAGCAGCTCAAAGGGACTTGACTCCTACAATGAGCAGTTCTTC CASSSKGLDSYNEQFF
TRBJ1-5 TRBV28 NA NA TGTGCCAGCAGTTCGCAGGGAATGGGCAATCAGCCCCAGCATTTT CASSSQGMGNQPQHF
TRBJ2-5 TRBV3-1/TRBV3-2 NA NA TGTGCCAGCAGCCCCCCGGGGAGAGAGACCCAGTACTTC CASSPPGRETQYF
TRBJ1-2 TRBV14 NA NA TGTGCCAGCAGTCCACAGGGATACTATGGCTACACCTTC CASSPQGYYGYTF
TRBJ2-7 TRBV5-1 TRBD2 NA TGCGCCAGCAGCTTGGTAGTTACTAGCGGGGGCCACGAGCAGTACTTC CASSLVVTSGGHEQYF
TRBJ2-7 TRBV7-9 TRBD2 NA TGTGCCAGCAGCTGGGGACTAGCGGGGGCAGGCGAGCAGTACTTC CASSWGLAGAGEQYF
TRBJ1-6 TRBV13 NA NA TGTGCCAGCAGCTTAGATCGGAATTCACCCCTCCACTTT CASSLDRNSPLHF
TRBJ2-1 TRBV4-3 NA NA TGCGCCAGCAGCCAGAGAGAGAACTACAATGAGCAGTTCTTC CASSQRENYNEQFF
TRBJ2-3 TRBV6-2/TRBV6-3 TRBD2 NA TGTGCCAGCAGTCCCCTCGGACTAGTAGTAGATACGCAGTATTTT CASSPLGLVVDTQYF
TRBJ2-1 TRBV12-3/TRBV12-4 NA NA TGTGCCAGCAGTTTAACCAGGGGCAATGAGCAGTTCTTC CASSLTRGNEQFF
TRBJ1-5 TRBV19 TRBD1 NA TGTGCCAGTAGTGCTACAGGGGGGAATCAGCCCCAGCATTTT CASSATGGNQPQHF
TRBJ1-1 TRBV12-3/TRBV12-4 TRBD1 NA TGTGCCAGCAGTAGGGACAGCACTGAAGCTTTCTTT CASSRDSTEAFF
TRBJ1-5 TRBV19 TRBD1 few TGTGCCAGTAGTATAAGACAACAGGGGGGTTTGGGGCCCCAGCATTTT CASSIRQQGGLGPQHF
TRBJ1-2 TRBV6-5 NA NA TGTGCCAGCAGTTACTGGGGAGCTAGTGGCTACACCTTC CASSYWGASGYTF
TRBJ1-5 TRBV4-2 NA many TGTGCCAGCAGCCAAGAAACGATCCACAAAGATAGCAATCAGCCCCAGCATTTT CASSQETIHKDSNQPQHF
TRBJ2-3 TRBV5-5 TRBD1 few TGTGCCAGCAGCCCACGGACAGGGCGTACTACAGATACGCAGTATTTT CASSPRTGRTTDTQYF
TRBJ2-5 TRBV5-1 TRBD2 NA TGCGCCAGCAGATCTGGACTAGCGGGAGAAGAGACCCAGTACTTC CASRSGLAGEETQYF
TRBJ1-1 TRBV19 NA NA TGTGCCAGTAGTCTAACTACGAACACTGAAGCTTTCTTT CASSLTTNTEAFF
TRBJ2-3 TRBV19 TRBD2 NA TGTGCCAGTAGTTTGGGACTAGGCCCAGATACGCAGTATTTT CASSLGLGPDTQYF
TRBJ1-6 TRBV4-2 NA NA TGTGCCAGCAGCCAAGAAAGTCGAAAAAGACAGATAAGATATAAAAATTCACCCCTCCACTTT CASSQESRKRQIRYKNSPLHF
TRBJ2-5 TRBV15 NA NA TGTGCCACCAGCAGAGAACAGGCTGGACAAGAGACCCAGTACTTC CATSREQAGQETQYF
TRBJ2-7 TRBV11-2 NA NA TGTGCCAGCAGCTTAGATCGGACGGGGGAGCAGTACTTC CASSLDRTGEQYF
TRBJ1-1 TRBV2 TRBD1 NA TGTGCCAGCAGCAAGGGACAGCTGAACACTGAAGCTTTCTTT CASSKGQLNTEAFF
TRBJ1-3 TRBV14 NA few TGTGCCAGCAGCCAAGACACACGAGTGGGCAGAAACACCATATATTTT CASSQDTRVGRNTIYF
TRBJ2-7 TRBV7-2 TRBD2 once TGTGCCAGCAGCTCTAGCGGGAGGGCCTCTTACGAGCAGTACTTC CASSSSGRASYEQYF
TRBJ2-1 TRBV28 TRBD2 NA TGTGCCAGCAGTTTCGAGCGGGGCTACAATGAGCAGTTCTTC CASSFERGYNEQFF
TRBJ2-7 TRBV7-2 NA NA TGTGCCAGCAGGCAAAGTGGAGTCCCTTACGAGCAGTACTTC CASRQSGVPYEQYF
TRBJ2-3 TRBV6-4 NA few TGTGCCAGCAGTACGACCCAGCGGGATACGCAGTATTTT CASSTTQRDTQYF
TRBJ2-1 TRBV5-1 NA few TGCGCCAGCAGCTTGGGACCTAGCTCCTACAATGAGCAGTTCTTC CASSLGPSSYNEQFF
TRBJ2-3 TRBV5-1 TRBD2 NA TGCGCCAGCAGCCGGGGACTAGCGAAAAGCACAGATACGCAGTATTTT CASSRGLAKSTDTQYF
TRBJ2-5 TRBV11-2 TRBD1 once TGTGCCAGCAGCGATGGACAGGGGGCTGGAAAGACCCAGTACTTC CASSDGQGAGKTQYF
TRBJ2-1 TRBV19 TRBD2 NA TGTGCCAGTAGTAGCGGGGGGCGTGGTGAGCAGTTCTTC CASSSGGRGEQFF